This T cell receptor beta chain was profiled in a study of tumor-infiltrating lymphocytes in primary liver carcinoma. Study at large: Each sample had roughly 3.5 to 7.5 million productive TCRbeta reads regardless of tissue type.

Germline values: CDR1 SGHNT, CDR2 YENEEA. Trimming removed 3 bases at V and 5 bases at J, with 14 bases between. The CDR3 sequence is 15 residues long. General study findings and limits: Among the pair types, tumor region pairs showed more overlap than tumor-adjacent and tumor-blood pairs.

The researchers produced TCR beta cDNA from around 500 ng total RNA with a constant-region primer. Libraries of TCR beta came from three nested multiplex PCR rounds with slightly modified ARM-PCR. Both of the initial two PCR rounds ran for about 9 cycles and employed TRBV1-TRBV30 forward primers alongside a C-beta reverse primer. A single record per CDR3 protein comes from TCRdb applying MiXCR to the multiplex PCR reads. This table holds about 180,000 distinct CDR3 sequences, roughly 60% found once. This clonotype was detected many times. Its matching antigen is unknown. The study extracted blood RNA from unsorted whole blood and also extracted germline DNA. A four-milliliter peripheral blood sample was collected before surgery.

Sequenced material: peripheral blood. The receptor comes from a man aged 35 to 55 with primary liver carcinoma and hepatitis B virus infection. The chain links TRBV11-3 to TRBJ2-1; tentative D call: TRBD2 (6 bases). Here the CDR3 DNA reads TGTGCCAGCAGCTTTCGGGACTCTTCCAACAATGAGCAGTTCTTC. It encodes CASSFRDSSNNEQFF.